This T cell receptor beta chain was observed in a study of cytotoxic CD8 clonotypes in ibrutinib-treated CLL. Whole-study findings and limits: Public clonotypes, found uncommonly, either contracted or stayed stable on treatment. Baseline levels of clonality went above those of age-matched healthy donors and moved with circulating CD8+ T-cell counts.

This CDR3 is 11 amino acids long. The repertoire was sequenced with immunoSEQ multiplex PCR; TCRdb's copy has only in-frame clones and lacks some. The profile shows 60,000 to 75,000 clones, less than 95% of them singletons. Worth noting for this clone: Its target is unknown.

Sample: PBMCs, taken after 12 months of ibrutinib treatment. The rearrangement joins TRBV21-1 to TRBJ1-2. TRBV21-1 is a known pseudogene. This clonotype was sampled from a human donor with chronic lymphocytic leukemia. CDR3: CASGPELGYTF. For the CDR3, the DNA is TGTGCCAGCGGCCCGGAGCTGGGCTACACCTTC.